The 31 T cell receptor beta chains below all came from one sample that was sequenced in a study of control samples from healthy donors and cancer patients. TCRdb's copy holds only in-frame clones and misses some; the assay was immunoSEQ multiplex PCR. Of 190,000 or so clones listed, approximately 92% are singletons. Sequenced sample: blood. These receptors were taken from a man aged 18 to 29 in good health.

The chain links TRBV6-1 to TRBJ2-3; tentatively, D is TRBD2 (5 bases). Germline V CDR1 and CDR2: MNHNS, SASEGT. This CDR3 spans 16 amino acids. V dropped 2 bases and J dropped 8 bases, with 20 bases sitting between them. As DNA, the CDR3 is TGTGCCAGCAGTGAAAGGGAGACTTTTCCCGCGGGTACGCAGTATTTT. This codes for CASSERETFPAGTQYF.

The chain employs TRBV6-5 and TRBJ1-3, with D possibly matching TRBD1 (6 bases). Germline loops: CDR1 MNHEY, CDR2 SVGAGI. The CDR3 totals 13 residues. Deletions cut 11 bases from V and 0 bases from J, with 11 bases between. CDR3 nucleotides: TGTGCCTTTCAGGGGTTCTCTGGAAACACCATATATTTT. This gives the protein CAFQGFSGNTIYF.

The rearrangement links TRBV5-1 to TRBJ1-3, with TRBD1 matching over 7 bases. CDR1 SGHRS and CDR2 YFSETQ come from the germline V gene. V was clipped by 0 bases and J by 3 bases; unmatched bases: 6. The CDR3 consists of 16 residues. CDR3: CASSLAPGGGGNTIYF. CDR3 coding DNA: TGCGCCAGCAGCTTGGCCCCAGGGGGTGGTGGAAACACCATATATTTT.

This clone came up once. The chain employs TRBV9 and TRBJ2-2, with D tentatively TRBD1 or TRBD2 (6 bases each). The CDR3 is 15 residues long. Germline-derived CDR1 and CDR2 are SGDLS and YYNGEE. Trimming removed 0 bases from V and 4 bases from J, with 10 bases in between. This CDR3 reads CASSVEWGATGELFF. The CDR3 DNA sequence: TGTGCCAGCAGCGTAGAGTGGGGGGCCACCGGGGAGCTGTTTTTT.

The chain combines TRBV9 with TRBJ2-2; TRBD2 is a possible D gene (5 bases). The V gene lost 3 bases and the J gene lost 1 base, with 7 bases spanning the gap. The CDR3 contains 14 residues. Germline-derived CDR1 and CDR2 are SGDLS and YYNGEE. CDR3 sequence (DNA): TGTGCCAGCAGCGAGCGGTGGAACACCGGGGAGCTGTTTTTT. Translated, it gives CASSERWNTGELFF. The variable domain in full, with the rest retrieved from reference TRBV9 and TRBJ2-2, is DSGVTQTPKHLITATGQRVTLRCSPRSGDLSVYWYQQSLDQGLQFLIQYYNGEERAKGNILERFSAQQFPDLHSELNLSSLELGDSALYFCASSERWNTGELFFGEGSRLTVL.

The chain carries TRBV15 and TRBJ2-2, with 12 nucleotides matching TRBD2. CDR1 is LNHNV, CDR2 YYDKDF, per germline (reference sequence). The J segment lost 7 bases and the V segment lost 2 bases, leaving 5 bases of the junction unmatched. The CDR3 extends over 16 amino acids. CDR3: CATSRTRTSGDGELFF. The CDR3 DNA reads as TGTGCCACCAGCAGAACTCGGACTAGCGGGGACGGGGAGCTGTTTTTT. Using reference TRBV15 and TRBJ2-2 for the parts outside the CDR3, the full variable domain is DAMVIQNPRYQVTQFGKPVTLSCSQTLNHNVMYWYQQKSSQAPKLLFHYYDKDFNNEADTPDNFQSRRPNTSFCFLDIRSPGLGDTAMYLCATSRTRTSGDGELFFGEGSRLTVL.

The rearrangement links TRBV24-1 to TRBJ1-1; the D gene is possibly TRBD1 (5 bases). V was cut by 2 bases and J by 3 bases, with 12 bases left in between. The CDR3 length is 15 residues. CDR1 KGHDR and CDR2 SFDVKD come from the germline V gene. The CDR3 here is CATSDSRQGDTEAFF. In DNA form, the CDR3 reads TGTGCCACCAGTGATTCCCGCCAGGGCGACACTGAAGCTTTCTTT.

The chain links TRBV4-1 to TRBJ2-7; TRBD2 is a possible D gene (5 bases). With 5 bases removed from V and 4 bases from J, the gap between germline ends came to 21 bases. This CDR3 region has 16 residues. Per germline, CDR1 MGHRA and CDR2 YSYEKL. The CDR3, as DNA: TGCGCCAGCAGCTTGGAGGTGGAAGTCCCTCGGTACGAGCAGTACTTC. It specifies CASSLEVEVPRYEQYF.

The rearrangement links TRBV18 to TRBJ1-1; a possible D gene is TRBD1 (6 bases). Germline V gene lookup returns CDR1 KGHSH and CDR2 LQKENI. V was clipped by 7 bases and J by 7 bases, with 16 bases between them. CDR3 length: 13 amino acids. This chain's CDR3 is CASYLGGDGEAFF. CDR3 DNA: TGTGCCAGCTACTTAGGGGGTGACGGTGAAGCTTTCTTT.

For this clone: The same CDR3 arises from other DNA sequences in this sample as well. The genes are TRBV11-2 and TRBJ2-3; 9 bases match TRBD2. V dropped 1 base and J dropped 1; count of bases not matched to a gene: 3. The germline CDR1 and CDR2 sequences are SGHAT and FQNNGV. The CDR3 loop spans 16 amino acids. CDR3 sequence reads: CASSLGAGGGTDTQYF. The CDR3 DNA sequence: TGTGCCAGCAGCTTAGGTGCGGGGGGGGGCACAGATACGCAGTATTTT.

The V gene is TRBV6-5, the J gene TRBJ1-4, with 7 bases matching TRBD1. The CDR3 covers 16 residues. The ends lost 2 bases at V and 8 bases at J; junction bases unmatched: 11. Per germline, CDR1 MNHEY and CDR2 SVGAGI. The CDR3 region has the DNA TGTGCCAGCAGTTACAGGGGGCTCCAGGGGCCCGAAAAACTGTTTTTT. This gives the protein CASSYRGLQGPEKLFF.

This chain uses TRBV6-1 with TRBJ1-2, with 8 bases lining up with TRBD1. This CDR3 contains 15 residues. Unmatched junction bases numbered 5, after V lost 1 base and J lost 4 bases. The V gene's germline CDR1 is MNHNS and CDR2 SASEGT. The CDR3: CASSEVAGGIYGYTF. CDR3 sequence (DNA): TGTGCCAGCAGTGAAGTCGCAGGGGGCATCTATGGCTACACCTTC.

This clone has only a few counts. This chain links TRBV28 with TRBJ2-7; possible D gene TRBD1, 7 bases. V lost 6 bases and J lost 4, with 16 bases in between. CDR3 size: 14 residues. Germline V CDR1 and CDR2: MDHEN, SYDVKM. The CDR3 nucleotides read TGTGCCAGCAGGTTGGCGGGACAGTCTTACGAGCAGTACTTC. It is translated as CASRLAGQSYEQYF.

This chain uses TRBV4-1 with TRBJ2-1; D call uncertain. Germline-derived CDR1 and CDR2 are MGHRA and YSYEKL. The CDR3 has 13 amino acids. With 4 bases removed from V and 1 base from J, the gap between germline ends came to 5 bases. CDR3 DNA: TGCGCCAGCAGCCTCACTTCCTACAATGAGCAGTTCTTC. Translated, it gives CASSLTSYNEQFF.

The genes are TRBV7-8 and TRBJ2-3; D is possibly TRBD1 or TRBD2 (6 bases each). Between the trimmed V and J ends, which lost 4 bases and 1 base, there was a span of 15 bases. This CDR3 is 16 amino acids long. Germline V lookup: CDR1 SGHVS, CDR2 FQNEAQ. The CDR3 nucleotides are TGTGCCAGCAGCTCTAGGGGGGCAGGGGGCACAGATACGCAGTATTTT. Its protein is CASSSRGAGGTDTQYF. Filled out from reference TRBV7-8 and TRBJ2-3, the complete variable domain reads GAGVSQSPRYKVAKRGQDVALRCDPISGHVSLFWYQQALGQGPEFLTYFQNEAQLDKSGLPSDRFFAERPEGSVSTLKIQRTQQEDSAVYLCASSSRGAGGTDTQYFGPGTRLTVL.

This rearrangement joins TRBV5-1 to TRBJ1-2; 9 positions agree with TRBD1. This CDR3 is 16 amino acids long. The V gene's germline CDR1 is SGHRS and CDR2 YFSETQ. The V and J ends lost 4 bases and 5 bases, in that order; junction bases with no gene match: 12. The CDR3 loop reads CASSGSPGTGKYGYTF. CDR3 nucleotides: TGCGCCAGCAGCGGGAGTCCCGGGACAGGGAAATATGGCTACACCTTC.

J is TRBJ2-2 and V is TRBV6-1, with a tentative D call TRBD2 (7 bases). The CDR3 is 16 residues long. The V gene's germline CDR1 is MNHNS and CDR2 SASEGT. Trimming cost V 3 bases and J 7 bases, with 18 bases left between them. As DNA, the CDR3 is TGTGCCAGCAGTGATCTGAGGGGGGGCCGCAGCGGGGAGCTGTTTTTT. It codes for CASSDLRGGRSGELFF.

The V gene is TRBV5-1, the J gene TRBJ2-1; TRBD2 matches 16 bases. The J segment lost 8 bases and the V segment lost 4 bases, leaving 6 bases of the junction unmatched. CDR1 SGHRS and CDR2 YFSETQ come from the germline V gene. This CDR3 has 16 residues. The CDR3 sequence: CASSLGTSGGADEQFF. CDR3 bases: TGCGCCAGCAGCCTCGGGACTAGCGGGGGGGCTGATGAGCAGTTCTTC.

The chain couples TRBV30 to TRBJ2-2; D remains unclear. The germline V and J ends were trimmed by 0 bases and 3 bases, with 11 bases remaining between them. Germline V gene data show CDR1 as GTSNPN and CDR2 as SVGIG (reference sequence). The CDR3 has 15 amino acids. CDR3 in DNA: TGTGCCTGGAGTGTACGTGACACCCACACCGGGGAGCTGTTTTTT. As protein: CAWSVRDTHTGELFF.

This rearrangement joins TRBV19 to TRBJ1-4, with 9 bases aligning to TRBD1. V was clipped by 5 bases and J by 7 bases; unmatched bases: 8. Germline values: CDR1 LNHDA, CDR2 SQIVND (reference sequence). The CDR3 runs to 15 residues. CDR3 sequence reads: CASSPPGQGGEKLFF. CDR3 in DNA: TGTGCCAGTAGTCCACCGGGACAGGGAGGTGAAAAACTGTTTTTT.

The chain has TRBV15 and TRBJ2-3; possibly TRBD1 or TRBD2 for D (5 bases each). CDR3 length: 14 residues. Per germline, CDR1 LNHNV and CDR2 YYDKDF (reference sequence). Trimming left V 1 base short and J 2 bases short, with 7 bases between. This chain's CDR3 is CATSRGGDTDTQYF. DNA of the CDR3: TGTGCCACCAGCAGAGGAGGGGACACAGATACGCAGTATTTT. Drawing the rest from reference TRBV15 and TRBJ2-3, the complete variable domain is DAMVIQNPRYQVTQFGKPVTLSCSQTLNHNVMYWYQQKSSQAPKLLFHYYDKDFNNEADTPDNFQSRRPNTSFCFLDIRSPGLGDTAMYLCATSRGGDTDTQYFGPGTRLTVL.

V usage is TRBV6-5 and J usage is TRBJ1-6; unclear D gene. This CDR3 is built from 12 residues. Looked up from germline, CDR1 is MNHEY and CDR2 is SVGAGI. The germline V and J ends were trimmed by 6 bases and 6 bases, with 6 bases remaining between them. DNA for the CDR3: TGTGCCAGCAGGGGCGGTAATTCACCCCTCCACTTT. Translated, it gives CASRGGNSPLHF.

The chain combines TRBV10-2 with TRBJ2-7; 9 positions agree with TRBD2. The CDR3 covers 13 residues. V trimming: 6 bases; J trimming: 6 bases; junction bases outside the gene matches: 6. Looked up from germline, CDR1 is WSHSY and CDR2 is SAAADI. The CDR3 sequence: CASRSSGGPEQYF. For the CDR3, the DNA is TGCGCCAGCAGGTCGAGCGGGGGGCCCGAGCAGTACTTC.

CDR3 in DNA: TGCGCCAGCAGCCAAGGTGGGGGCTTGTATAGCAATCAGCCCCAGCATTTT. This gives the protein CASSQGGGLYSNQPQHF. V is TRBV4-1 and J is TRBJ1-5; D might be TRBD1 (6 bases). Germline V lookup: CDR1 MGHRA, CDR2 YSYEKL. V was cut by 1 base and J by 0 bases, with 13 bases left in between. CDR3 length equals 17 residues.

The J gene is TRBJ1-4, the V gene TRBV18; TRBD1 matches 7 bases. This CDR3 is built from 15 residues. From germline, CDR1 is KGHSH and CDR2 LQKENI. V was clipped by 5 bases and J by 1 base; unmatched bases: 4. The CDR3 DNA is TGTGCCAGCTCATTCGACAGGGTAACTAATGAAAAACTGTTTTTT. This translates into CASSFDRVTNEKLFF.

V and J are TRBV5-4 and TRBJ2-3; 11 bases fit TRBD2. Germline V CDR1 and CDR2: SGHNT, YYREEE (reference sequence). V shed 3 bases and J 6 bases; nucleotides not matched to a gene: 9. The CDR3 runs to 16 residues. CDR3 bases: TGTGCCAGCAGCTCTACTAGCGGGGGTCGATCGGATACGCAGTATTTT. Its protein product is CASSSTSGGRSDTQYF.

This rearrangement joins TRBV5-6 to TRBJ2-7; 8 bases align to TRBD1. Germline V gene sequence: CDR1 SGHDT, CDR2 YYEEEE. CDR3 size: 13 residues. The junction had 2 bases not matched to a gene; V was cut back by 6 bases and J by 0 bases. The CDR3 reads CASTGQDSYEQYF. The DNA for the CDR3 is TGTGCCAGCACGGGACAGGACTCCTACGAGCAGTACTTC.

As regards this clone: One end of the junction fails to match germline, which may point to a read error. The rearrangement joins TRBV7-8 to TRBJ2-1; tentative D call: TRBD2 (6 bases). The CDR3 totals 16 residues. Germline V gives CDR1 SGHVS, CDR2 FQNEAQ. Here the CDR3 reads CASTLGRGSSYNEQFF. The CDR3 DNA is TGTGCCAGCACCTTAGGCCGGGGGAGCTCCTACAATGAGCAGTTCTTC.

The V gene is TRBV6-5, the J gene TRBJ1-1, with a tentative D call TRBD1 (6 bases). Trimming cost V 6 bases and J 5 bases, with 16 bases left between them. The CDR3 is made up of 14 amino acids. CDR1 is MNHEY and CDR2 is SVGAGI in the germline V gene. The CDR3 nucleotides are TGTGCCAGCAGACTGTCCAGGGGAGAGACTGAAGCTTTCTTT. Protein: CASRLSRGETEAFF.

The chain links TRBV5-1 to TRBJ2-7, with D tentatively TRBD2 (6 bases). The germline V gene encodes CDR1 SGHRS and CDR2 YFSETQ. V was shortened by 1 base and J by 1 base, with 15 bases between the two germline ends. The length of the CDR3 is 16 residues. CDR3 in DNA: TGCGCCAGCAGCTTGCGGGGACTGTACTCGTCCTACGAGCAGTACTTC. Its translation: CASSLRGLYSSYEQYF. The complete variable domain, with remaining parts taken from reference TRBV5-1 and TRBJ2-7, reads KAGVTQTPRYLIKTRGQQVTLSCSPISGHRSVSWYQQTPGQGLQFLFEYFSETQRNKGNFPGRFSGRQFSNSRSEMNVSTLELGDSALYLCASSLRGLYSSYEQYFGPGTRLTVT.

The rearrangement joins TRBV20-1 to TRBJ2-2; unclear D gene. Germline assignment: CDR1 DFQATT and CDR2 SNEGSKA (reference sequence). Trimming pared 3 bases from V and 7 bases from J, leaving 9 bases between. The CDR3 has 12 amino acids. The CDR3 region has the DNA TGCAGTGCTAGTTTCCAAGGCGGGGAGCTGTTTTTT. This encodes CSASFQGGELFF.